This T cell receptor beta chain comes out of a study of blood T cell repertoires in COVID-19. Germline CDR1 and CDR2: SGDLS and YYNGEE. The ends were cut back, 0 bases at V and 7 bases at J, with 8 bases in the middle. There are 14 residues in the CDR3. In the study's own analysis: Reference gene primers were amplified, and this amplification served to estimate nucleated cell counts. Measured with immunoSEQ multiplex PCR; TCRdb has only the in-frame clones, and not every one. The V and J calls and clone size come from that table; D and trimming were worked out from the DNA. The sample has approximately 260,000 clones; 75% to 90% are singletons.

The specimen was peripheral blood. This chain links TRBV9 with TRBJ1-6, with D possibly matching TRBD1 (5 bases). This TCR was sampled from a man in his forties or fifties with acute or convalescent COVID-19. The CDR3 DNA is TGTGCCAGCAGCGTAGAGGGGTCCAATTCACCCCTCCACTTT. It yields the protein CASSVEGSNSPLHF.